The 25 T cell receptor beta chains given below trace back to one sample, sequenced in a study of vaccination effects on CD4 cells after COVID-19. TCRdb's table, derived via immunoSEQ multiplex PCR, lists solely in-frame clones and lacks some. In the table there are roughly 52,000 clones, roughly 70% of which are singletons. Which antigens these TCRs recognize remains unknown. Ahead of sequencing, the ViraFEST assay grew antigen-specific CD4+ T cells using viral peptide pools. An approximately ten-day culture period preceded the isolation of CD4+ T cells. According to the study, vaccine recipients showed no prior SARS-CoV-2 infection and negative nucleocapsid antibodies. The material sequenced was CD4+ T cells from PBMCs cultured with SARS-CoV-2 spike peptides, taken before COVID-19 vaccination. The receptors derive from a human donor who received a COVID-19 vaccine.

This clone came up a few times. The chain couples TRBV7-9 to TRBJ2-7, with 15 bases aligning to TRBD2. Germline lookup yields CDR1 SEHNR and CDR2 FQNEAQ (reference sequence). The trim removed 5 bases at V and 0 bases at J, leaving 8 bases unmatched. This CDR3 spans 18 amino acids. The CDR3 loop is CASSGTSGRSWGSYEQYF. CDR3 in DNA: TGTGCCAGCAGCGGGACTAGCGGGAGGTCGTGGGGCTCCTACGAGCAGTACTTC.

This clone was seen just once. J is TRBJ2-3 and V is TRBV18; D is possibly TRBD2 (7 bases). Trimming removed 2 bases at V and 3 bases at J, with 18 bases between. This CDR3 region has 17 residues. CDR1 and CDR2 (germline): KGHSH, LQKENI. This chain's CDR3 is CASSPIMRGGRTDTQYF. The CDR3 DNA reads TGTGCCAGCTCACCAATAATGAGGGGGGGCCGTACAGATACGCAGTATTTT.

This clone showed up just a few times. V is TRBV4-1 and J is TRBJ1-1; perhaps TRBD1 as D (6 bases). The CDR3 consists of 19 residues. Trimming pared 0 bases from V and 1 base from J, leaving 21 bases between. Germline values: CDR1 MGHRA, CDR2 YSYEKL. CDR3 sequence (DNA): TGCGCCAGCAGCCAAGATTACCGGATATACAGGGCTCAGAACACTGAAGCTTTCTTT. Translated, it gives CASSQDYRIYRAQNTEAFF.

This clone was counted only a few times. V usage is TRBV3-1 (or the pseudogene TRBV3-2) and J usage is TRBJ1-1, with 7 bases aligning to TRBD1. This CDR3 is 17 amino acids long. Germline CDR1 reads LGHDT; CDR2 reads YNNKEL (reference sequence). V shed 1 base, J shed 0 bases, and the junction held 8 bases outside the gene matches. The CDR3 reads CASSQGDSSPVNTEAFF. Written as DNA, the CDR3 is TGTGCCAGCAGCCAAGGGGACAGCTCTCCGGTGAACACTGAAGCTTTCTTT.

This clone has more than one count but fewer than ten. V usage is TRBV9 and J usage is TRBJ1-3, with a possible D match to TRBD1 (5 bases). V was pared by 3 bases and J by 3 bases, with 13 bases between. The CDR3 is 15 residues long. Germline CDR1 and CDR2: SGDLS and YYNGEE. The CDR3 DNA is TGTGCCAGCAGCGACGGACAACTCGGTGGAAACACCATATATTTT. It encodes CASSDGQLGGNTIYF.

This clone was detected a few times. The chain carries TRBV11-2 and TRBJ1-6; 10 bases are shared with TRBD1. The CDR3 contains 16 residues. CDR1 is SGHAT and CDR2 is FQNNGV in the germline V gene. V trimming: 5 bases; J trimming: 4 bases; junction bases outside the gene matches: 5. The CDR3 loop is CASSQWTGGYNSPLHF. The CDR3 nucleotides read TGTGCCAGCAGCCAATGGACAGGGGGTTATAATTCACCCCTCCACTTT.

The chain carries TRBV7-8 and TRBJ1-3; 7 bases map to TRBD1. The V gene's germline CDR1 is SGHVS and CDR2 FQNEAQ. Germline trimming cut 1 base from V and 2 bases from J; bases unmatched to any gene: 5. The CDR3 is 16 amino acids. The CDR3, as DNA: TGTGCCAGCAGCTTAGGGGGTACAGGGGCTGGAAACACCATATATTTT. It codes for CASSLGGTGAGNTIYF. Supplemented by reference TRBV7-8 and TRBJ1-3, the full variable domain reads GAGVSQSPRYKVAKRGQDVALRCDPISGHVSLFWYQQALGQGPEFLTYFQNEAQLDKSGLPSDRFFAERPEGSVSTLKIQRTQQEDSAVYLCASSLGGTGAGNTIYFGEGSWLTVV.

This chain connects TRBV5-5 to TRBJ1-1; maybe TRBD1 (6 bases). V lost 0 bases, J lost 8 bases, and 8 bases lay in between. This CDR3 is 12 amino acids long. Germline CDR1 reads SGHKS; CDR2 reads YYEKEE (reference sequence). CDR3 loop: CASSLGQDEAFF. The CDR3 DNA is TGTGCCAGCAGCTTGGGACAGGACGAAGCTTTCTTT.

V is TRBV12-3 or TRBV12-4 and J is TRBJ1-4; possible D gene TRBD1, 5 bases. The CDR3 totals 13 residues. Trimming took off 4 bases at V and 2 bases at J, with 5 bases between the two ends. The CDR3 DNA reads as TGTGCCAGCAGTTACAGGACTAATGAAAAACTGTTTTTT. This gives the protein CASSYRTNEKLFF.

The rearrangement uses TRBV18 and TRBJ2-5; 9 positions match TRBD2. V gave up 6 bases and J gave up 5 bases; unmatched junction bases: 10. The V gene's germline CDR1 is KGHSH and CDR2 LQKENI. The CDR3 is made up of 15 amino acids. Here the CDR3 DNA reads TGTGCCAGCTCCGCGACTCCGCGGGGGGGGGAGACCCAGTACTTC. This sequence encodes CASSATPRGGETQYF.

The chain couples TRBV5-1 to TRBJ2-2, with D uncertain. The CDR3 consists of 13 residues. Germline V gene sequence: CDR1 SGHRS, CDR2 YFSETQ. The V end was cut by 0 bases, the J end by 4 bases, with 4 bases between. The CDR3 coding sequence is TGCGCCAGCAGCTTGGAGGGCACCGGGGAGCTGTTTTTT. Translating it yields CASSLEGTGELFF.

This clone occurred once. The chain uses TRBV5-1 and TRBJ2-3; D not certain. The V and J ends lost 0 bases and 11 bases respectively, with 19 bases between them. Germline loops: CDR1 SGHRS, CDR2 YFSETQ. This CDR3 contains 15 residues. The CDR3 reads CASSLDWRMRSGQYF. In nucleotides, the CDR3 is TGCGCCAGCAGCTTGGACTGGCGTATGCGATCTGGGCAGTATTTT.

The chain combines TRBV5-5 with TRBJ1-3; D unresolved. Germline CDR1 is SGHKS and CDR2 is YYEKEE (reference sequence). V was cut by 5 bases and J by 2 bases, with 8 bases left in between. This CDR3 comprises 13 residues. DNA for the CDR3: TGTGCCAGCAGGAGTCCGGCTGGAAACACCATATATTTT. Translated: CASRSPAGNTIYF. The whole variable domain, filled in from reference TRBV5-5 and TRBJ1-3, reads DAGVTQSPTHLIKTRGQQVTLRCSPISGHKSVSWYQQVLGQGPQFIFQYYEKEERGRGNFPDRFSARQFPNYSSELNVNALLLGDSALYLCASRSPAGNTIYFGEGSWLTVV.

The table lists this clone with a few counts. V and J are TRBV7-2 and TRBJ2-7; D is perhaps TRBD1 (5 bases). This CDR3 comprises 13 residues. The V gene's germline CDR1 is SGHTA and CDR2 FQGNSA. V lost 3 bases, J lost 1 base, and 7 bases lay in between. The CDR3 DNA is TGTGCCAGCAGCTTGACAGAGTCCTACGAGCAGTACTTC. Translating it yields CASSLTESYEQYF.

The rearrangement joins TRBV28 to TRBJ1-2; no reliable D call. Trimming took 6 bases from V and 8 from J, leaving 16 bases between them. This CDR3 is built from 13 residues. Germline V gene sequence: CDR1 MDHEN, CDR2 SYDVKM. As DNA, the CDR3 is TGTGCCAGCAGCTCCAGCCTGGCGCGCGGCTACACCTTC. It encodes CASSSSLARGYTF.

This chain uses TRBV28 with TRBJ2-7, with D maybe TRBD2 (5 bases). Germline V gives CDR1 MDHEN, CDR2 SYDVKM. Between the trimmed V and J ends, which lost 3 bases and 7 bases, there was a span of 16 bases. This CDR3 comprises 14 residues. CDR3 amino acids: CASSLGVRVREQYF. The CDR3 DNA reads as TGTGCCAGCAGTTTGGGAGTGCGGGTGCGTGAGCAGTACTTC.

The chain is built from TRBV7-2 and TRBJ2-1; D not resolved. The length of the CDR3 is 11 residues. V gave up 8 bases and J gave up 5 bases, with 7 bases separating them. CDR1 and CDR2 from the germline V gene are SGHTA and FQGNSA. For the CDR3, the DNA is TGTGCCAGCGGGGTACACAATGAGCAGTTCTTC. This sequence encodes CASGVHNEQFF.

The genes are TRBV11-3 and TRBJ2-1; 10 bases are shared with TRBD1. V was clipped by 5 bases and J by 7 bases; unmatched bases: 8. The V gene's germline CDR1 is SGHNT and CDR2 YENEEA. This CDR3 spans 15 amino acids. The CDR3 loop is CASSTRDRGRNEQFF. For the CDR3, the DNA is TGTGCCAGCAGCACCAGGGACAGGGGTCGAAATGAGCAGTTCTTC.

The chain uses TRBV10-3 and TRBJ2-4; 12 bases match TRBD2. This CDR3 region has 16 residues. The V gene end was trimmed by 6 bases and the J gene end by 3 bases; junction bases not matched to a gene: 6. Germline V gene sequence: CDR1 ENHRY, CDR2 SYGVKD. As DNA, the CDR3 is TGTGCCATCAGCAGAGGACTAGCGGGGCTCAAAAACATTCAGTACTTC. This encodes CAISRGLAGLKNIQYF.

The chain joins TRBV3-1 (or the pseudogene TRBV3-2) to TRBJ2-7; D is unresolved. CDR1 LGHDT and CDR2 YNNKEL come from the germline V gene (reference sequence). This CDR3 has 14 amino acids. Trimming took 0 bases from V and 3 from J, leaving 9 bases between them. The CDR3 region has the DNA TGTGCCAGCAGCCAAGACACGGGCGGCTACGAGCAGTACTTC. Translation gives CASSQDTGGYEQYF.

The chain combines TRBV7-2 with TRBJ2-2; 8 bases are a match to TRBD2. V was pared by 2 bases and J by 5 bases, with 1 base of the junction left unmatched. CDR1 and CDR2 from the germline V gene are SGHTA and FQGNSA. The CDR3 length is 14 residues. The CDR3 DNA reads TGTGCCAGCAGCTTATCTAGCGGGACCGGGGAGCTGTTTTTT. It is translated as CASSLSSGTGELFF.

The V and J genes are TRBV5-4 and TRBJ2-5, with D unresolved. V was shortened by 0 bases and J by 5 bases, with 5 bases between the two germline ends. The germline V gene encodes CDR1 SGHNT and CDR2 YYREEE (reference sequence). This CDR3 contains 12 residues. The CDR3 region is CASSLGQETQYF. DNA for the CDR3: TGTGCCAGCAGCTTGGGCCAGGAGACCCAGTACTTC. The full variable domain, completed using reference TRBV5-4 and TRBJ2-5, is ETGVTQSPTHLIKTRGQQVTLRCSSQSGHNTVSWYQQALGQGPQFIFQYYREEENGRGNFPPRFSGLQFPNYSSELNVNALELDDSALYLCASSLGQETQYFGPGTRLLVL.

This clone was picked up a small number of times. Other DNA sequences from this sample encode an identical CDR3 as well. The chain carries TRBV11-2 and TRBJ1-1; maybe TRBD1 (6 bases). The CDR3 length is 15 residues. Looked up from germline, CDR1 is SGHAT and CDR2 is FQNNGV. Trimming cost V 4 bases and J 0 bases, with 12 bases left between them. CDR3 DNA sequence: TGTGCCAGCAGCTCCAGCGGGGGCGTGAACACTGAAGCTTTCTTT. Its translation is CASSSSGGVNTEAFF.

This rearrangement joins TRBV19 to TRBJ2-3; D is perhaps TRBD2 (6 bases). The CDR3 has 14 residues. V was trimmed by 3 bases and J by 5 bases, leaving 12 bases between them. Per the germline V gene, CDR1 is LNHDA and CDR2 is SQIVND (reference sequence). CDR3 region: CASSIQRAGDTQYF. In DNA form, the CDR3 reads TGTGCCAGTAGTATCCAGCGGGCGGGAGATACGCAGTATTTT. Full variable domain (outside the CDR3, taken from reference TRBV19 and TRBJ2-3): DGGITQSPKYLFRKEGQNVTLSCEQNLNHDAMYWYRQDPGQGLRLIYYSQIVNDFQKGDIAEGYSVSREKKESFPLTVTSAQKNPTAFYLCASSIQRAGDTQYFGPGTRLTVL.

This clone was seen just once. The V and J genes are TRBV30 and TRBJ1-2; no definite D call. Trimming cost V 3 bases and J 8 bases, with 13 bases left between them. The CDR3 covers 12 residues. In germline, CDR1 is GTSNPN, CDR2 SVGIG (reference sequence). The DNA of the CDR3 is TGTGCCTGGAGAGGCGGGCCTAAGGGCTACACCTTC. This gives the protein CAWRGGPKGYTF.